These 17 T cell receptor beta chains were sequenced from one sample in a study of Graves' ophthalmopathy and Graves' hyperthyroidism. For repertoire sequencing, the TCR beta CDR3 regions were amplified from RNA transcripts. Investigators did first-round RT-PCR with HTBI primers, then second-round multiplex PCR. TCRdb re-derived calls from the multiplex PCR reads in MiXCR, one entry per CDR3 protein. The sample has about 700,000 distinct CDR3 sequences, 35% to 50% seen once. The specimen was peripheral blood. The receptor source for this set is an adult man with Graves' ophthalmopathy.

Many counts were recorded for this clonotype. The rearrangement joins TRBV7-9 to TRBJ1-2; D possibly corresponds to TRBD1 (5 bases). Trimming removed 1 base at V and 0 bases at J, with 9 bases between. The CDR3 length is 15 residues. CDR1 and CDR2 from the germline V gene are SEHNR and FQNEAQ (reference sequence). This CDR3 is CASSLGGGTNYGYTF. CDR3 nucleotides: TGTGCCAGCAGCTTAGGGGGCGGGACTAACTATGGCTACACCTTC.

CDR3 bases: TGTGCCAGCAGCTCCGCAGGGGGAACTGAAGCTTTCTTT. Its translation: CASSSAGGTEAFF. This chain joins TRBV7-2 and TRBJ1-1; 7 bases are a match to TRBD1. After removal of 4 bases from V and 5 bases from J, the junction contained 4 bases not matched to a gene. The CDR3 sequence is 13 residues long. Germline loops: CDR1 SGHTA, CDR2 FQGNSA. The full variable domain, its missing parts supplied by reference TRBV7-2 and TRBJ1-1, is GAGVSQSPSNKVTEKGKDVELRCDPISGHTALYWYRQSLGQGLEFLIYFQGNSAPDKSGLPSDRFSAERTGGSVSTLTIQRTQQEDSAVYLCASSSAGGTEAFFGQGTRLTVV.

At least ten counts were recorded for this clonotype. This chain links TRBV29-1 with TRBJ2-2, with 12 bases fitting TRBD2. The CDR3 contains 15 residues. Germline-derived CDR1 and CDR2 are SQVTM and ANQGSEA. V lost 6 bases, J lost 2 bases, and 4 bases stayed unmatched. CDR3 loop: CSVGGLAGNTGELFF. The CDR3 DNA reads as TGCAGCGTGGGGGGACTAGCGGGCAACACCGGGGAGCTGTTTTTT.

The chain recombines TRBV5-6 with TRBJ1-5; D not certain. The CDR3 runs to 15 residues. Germline CDR1 is SGHDT and CDR2 is YYEEEE. Between the trimmed V and J ends, which lost 0 bases and 4 bases, there was a span of 11 bases. The CDR3 DNA reads as TGTGCCAGCAGCTTGGCGAGTCTTCTTAATCAGCCCCAGCATTTT. Protein product: CASSLASLLNQPQHF.

This clonotype was picked up a small number of times. The V call is TRBV5-1, the J call TRBJ1-1; no clear D. The CDR3 has 14 residues. The germline V and J ends were trimmed by 3 bases and 0 bases, with 9 bases remaining between them. Looked up from germline, CDR1 is SGHRS and CDR2 is YFSETQ. CDR3 in DNA: TGCGCCAGCAGCTGGTCAGGTCTGAACACTGAAGCTTTCTTT. Translated, it gives CASSWSGLNTEAFF.

Points on this clonotype: The junction does not match germline at one end; this may be a read error. V gene TRBV10-2 combines with J gene TRBJ2-3; the D gene is possibly TRBD2 (6 bases). The CDR3 runs to 12 residues. Per the germline V gene, CDR1 is WSHSY and CDR2 is SAAADI. The CDR3 protein is CASSSPGLRWYF. The CDR3 region has the DNA TGTGCCAGCAGTTCTCCGGGACTCCGTTGGTATTTT.

The chain recombines TRBV9 with TRBJ2-7, with a weak D call TRBD2 (6 bases). The length of the CDR3 is 15 residues. CDR1 SGDLS and CDR2 YYNGEE come from the germline V gene. V was cut by 0 bases and J by 9 bases, with 19 bases left in between. CDR3 nucleotide sequence: TGTGCCAGCAGCGTAGCTCGGGGGATTTGGGATGTGCAGTACTTC. This translates into CASSVARGIWDVQYF.

This clonotype was seen at least ten times. The chain has TRBV7-2 and TRBJ1-4; D not resolved. The V gene lost 1 base and the J gene lost 10 bases, with 16 bases spanning the gap. Germline values: CDR1 SGHTA, CDR2 FQGNSA. The CDR3 is 15 residues long. CDR3 DNA sequence: TGTGCCAGCAGCTTAGGCTCTCCAGGCCAGCGAAAACTGTTTTTT. Translated, it gives CASSLGSPGQRKLFF.

This chain joins TRBV5-4 and TRBJ1-3, with D possibly being TRBD1 (5 bases). Germline V CDR1 and CDR2: SGHNT, YYREEE (reference sequence). This CDR3 comprises 16 residues. V was clipped by 2 bases and J by 0 bases, with 12 bases between them. CDR3 sequence: CASSFAGLSSGNTIYF. CDR3 bases: TGTGCCAGCAGCTTTGCAGGGCTAAGCTCTGGAAACACCATATATTTT.

This clonotype was detected only a few times. The J gene is TRBJ2-5, the V gene TRBV20-1; 7 bases match TRBD2. Germline values: CDR1 DFQATT, CDR2 SNEGSKA (reference sequence). V gave up 5 bases and J gave up 5 bases; unmatched junction bases: 14. This CDR3 has 15 amino acids. CDR3 amino acids: CSAPHRRGVSETQYF. The CDR3 coding sequence is TGCAGTGCTCCTCATCGCCGGGGGGTTTCGGAGACCCAGTACTTC.

A few counts support this clonotype. The chain joins TRBV29-1 to TRBJ2-5; 9 bases agree with TRBD2. The trim removed 6 bases at V and 4 bases at J, leaving 12 bases unmatched. The CDR3 contains 15 residues. Per germline, CDR1 SQVTM and CDR2 ANQGSEA. The CDR3 loop is CSVEFLAGLRETQYF. CDR3 DNA: TGCAGCGTAGAATTCCTAGCGGGGTTACGAGAGACCCAGTACTTC.

This chain joins TRBV29-1 and TRBJ1-5; 9 bases are shared with TRBD1. V gave up 4 bases and J gave up 4 bases; unmatched junction bases: 2. CDR3 length equals 13 residues. Germline CDR1 is SQVTM and CDR2 is ANQGSEA. The DNA of the CDR3 is TGCAGCGTTGTGACAGGGGGGAATCAGCCCCAGCATTTT. This gives the protein CSVVTGGNQPQHF. The whole variable domain, filled in from reference TRBV29-1 and TRBJ1-5, reads SAVISQKPSRDICQRGTSLTIQCQVDSQVTMMFWYRQQPGQSLTLIATANQGSEATYESGFVIDKFPISRPNLTFSTLTVSNMSPEDSSIYLCSVVTGGNQPQHFGDGTRLSIL.

This clonotype was observed many times. J is TRBJ2-5 and V is TRBV7-6, with D possibly called TRBD1 or TRBD2 (5 bases each). Trimming left V 4 bases short and J 4 bases short, with 19 bases between. CDR1 and CDR2 from the germline V gene are SGHVS and FNYEAQ. This CDR3 is 16 amino acids long. CDR3 region: CASSSQPDWGRETQYF. Written as DNA, the CDR3 is TGTGCCAGCAGCTCGCAACCCGACTGGGGGAGAGAGACCCAGTACTTC. The full variable domain, with the rest looked up from reference TRBV7-6 and TRBJ2-5, is GAGVSQSPRYKVTKRGQDVALRCDPISGHVSLYWYRQALGQGPEFLTYFNYEAQQDKSGLPNDRFSAERPEGSISTLTIQRTEQRDSAMYRCASSSQPDWGRETQYFGPGTRLLVL.

This clonotype has ten or more counts. The chain uses TRBV14 and TRBJ1-2; a possible D gene is TRBD1 (5 bases). Per germline, CDR1 SGHDN and CDR2 FVKESK. V was clipped by 1 base and J by 0 bases, with 9 bases between them. The CDR3 has 15 residues. DNA of the CDR3: TGTGCCAGCAGCCAAGGTCGGGGACCTAACTATGGCTACACCTTC. It is translated as CASSQGRGPNYGYTF. Using reference TRBV14 and TRBJ1-2 for the parts outside the CDR3, the full variable domain is EAGVTQFPSHSVIEKGQTVTLRCDPISGHDNLYWYRRVMGKEIKFLLHFVKESKQDESGMPNNRFLAERTGGTYSTLKVQPAELEDSGVYFCASSQGRGPNYGYTFGSGTRLTVV.

This clonotype was seen a handful of times. The chain combines TRBV7-8 with TRBJ1-2; TRBD1 is a possible D gene (6 bases). V lost 4 bases and J lost 1, with 10 bases in between. This CDR3 is built from 14 residues. Germline CDR1 SGHVS, CDR2 FQNEAQ. CDR3 DNA sequence: TGTGCCAGCAGCTCGGACAGCAGTAACTATGGCTACACCTTC. It encodes CASSSDSSNYGYTF.

This chain uses TRBV6-5 with TRBJ2-7; 10 positions agree with TRBD2. This CDR3 spans 16 amino acids. Germline CDR1 reads MNHEY; CDR2 reads SVGAGI. J was trimmed by 2 bases and V by 2 bases; bases with no gene match: 6. The CDR3 nucleotides are TGTGCCAGCAGTTACCGCCGGACTAGCGGTACCTACGAGCAGTACTTC. This encodes CASSYRRTSGTYEQYF.

The chain combines TRBV20-1 with TRBJ1-3; possibly TRBD1 for D (5 bases). The CDR3 runs 14 residues. The ends were cut back, 6 bases at V and 2 bases at J, with 14 bases in the middle. Per the germline V gene, CDR1 is DFQATT and CDR2 is SNEGSKA (reference sequence). The CDR3 is CSAKAPGTGNTIYF. CDR3 in DNA: TGCAGTGCCAAAGCGCCAGGGACTGGAAACACCATATATTTT.